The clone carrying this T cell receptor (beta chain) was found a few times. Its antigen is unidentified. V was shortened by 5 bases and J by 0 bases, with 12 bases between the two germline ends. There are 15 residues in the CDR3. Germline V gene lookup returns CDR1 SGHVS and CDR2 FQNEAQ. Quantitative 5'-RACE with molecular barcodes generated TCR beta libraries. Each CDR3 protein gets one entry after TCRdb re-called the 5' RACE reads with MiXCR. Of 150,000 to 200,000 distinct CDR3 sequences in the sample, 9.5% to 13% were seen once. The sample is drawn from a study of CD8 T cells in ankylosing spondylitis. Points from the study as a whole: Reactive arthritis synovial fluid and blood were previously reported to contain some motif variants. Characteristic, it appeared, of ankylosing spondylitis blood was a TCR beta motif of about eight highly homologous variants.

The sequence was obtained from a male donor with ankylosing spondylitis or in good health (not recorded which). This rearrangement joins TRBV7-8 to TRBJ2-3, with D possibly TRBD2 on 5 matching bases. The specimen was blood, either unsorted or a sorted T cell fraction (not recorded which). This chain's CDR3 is CASSSGPGSTDTQYF. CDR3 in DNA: TGTGCCAGCAGCAGTGGGCCGGGAAGCACAGATACGCAGTATTTT.